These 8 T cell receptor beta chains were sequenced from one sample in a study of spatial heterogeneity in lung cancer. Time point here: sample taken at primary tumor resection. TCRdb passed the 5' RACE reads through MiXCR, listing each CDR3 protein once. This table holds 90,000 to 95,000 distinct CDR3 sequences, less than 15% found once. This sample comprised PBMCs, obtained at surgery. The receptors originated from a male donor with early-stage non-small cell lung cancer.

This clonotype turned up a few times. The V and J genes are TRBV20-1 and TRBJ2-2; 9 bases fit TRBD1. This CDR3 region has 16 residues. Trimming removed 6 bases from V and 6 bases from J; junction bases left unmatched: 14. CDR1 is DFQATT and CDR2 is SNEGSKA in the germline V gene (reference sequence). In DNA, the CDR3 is TGCAGTGCCGGGACCCGGGACAGGGAATGGGCCGGGGAGCTGTTTTTT. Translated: CSAGTRDREWAGELFF.

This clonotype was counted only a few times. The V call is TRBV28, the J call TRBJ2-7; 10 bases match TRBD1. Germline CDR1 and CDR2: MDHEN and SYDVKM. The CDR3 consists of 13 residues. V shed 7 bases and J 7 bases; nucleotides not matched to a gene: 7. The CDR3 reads CASKRQGAREQYF. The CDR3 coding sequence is TGTGCCAGCAAAAGACAGGGGGCGCGTGAGCAGTACTTC.

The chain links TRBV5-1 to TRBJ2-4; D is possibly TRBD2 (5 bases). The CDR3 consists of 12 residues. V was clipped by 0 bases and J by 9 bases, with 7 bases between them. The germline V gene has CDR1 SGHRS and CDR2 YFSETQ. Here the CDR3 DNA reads TGCGCCAGCAGCTTGGAACGGGGCATTCAGTACTTC. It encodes CASSLERGIQYF.

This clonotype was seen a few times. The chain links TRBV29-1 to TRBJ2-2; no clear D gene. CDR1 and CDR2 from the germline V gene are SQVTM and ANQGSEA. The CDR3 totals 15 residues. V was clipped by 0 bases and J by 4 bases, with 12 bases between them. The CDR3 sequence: CSVEDLFEGTGELFF. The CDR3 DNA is TGCAGCGTTGAAGATCTTTTTGAAGGCACCGGGGAGCTGTTTTTT.

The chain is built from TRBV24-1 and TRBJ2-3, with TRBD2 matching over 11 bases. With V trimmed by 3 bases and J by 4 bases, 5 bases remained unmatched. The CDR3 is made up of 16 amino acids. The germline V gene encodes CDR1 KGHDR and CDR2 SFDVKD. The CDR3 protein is CATSDSTSGSADTQYF. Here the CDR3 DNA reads TGTGCCACCAGTGATAGTACTAGCGGGAGTGCAGATACGCAGTATTTT.

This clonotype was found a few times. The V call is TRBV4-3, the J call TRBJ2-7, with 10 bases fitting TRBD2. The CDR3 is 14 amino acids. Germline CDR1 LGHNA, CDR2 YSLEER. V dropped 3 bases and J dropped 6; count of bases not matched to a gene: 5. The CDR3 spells CASSHGTSAGEQYF. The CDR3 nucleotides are TGCGCCAGCAGCCACGGGACTAGCGCAGGCGAGCAGTACTTC.

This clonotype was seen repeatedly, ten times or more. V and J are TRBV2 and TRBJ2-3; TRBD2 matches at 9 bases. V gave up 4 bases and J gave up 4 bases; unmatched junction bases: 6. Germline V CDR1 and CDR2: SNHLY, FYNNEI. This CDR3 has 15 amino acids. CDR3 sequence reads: CASSVTGGRADTQYF. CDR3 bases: TGTGCCAGCAGTGTTACTGGCGGGAGGGCAGATACGCAGTATTTT.

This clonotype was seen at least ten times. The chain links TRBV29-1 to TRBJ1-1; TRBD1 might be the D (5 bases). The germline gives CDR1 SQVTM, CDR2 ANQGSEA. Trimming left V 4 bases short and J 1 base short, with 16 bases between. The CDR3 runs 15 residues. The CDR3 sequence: CSVVGYGGWNTEAFF. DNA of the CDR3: TGCAGCGTTGTCGGCTATGGGGGATGGAACACTGAAGCTTTCTTT.